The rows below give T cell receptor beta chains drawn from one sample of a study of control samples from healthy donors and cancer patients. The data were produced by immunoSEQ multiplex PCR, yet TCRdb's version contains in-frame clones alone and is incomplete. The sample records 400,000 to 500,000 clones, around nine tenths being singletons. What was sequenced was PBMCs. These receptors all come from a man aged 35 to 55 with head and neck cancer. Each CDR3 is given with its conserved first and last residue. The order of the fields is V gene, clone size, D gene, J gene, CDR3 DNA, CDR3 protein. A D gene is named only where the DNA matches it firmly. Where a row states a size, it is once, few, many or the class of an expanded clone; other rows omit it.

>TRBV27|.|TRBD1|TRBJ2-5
TGTGCCAGCAGTTTGACAGGGTCCCAAGAGACCCAGTACTTC
CASSLTGSQETQYF
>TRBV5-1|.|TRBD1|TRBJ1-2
TGCGCCAGCAGCTTGGAGGCAGGGGGCTATGGCTACACCTTC
CASSLEAGGYGYTF
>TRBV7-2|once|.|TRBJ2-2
TGTGCCAGCAGCTCGCGTGGGGGCGGGGTGAACACCGGGGAGCTGTTTTTT
CASSSRGGGVNTGELFF
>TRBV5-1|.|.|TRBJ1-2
TGCGCCAGCAGCTTACAGGGAACTAGTGGCTACACCTTC
CASSLQGTSGYTF
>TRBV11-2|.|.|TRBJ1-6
TGTGCCAGCAGCTTAGACCGCAACGAGTATTTTCCCCTCCACTTT
CASSLDRNEYFPLHF
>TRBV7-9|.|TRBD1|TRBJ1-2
TGTGCCAGCAGCCTACAGGGGGCATATGGCTACACCTTC
CASSLQGAYGYTF
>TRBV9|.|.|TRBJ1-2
TGTGCCAGCAGCGTAGCAACGGCAGGGGAATATGGCTACACCTTC
CASSVATAGEYGYTF
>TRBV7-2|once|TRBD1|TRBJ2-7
TGTGCCAGCAGCTTCCGGACGGGCGGGACAGGGGGCCACGAGCAGTACTTC
CASSFRTGGTGGHEQYF
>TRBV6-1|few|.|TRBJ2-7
TGTGCCAGCAGTGAAGGGTGGGGTCACTACGAGCAGTACTTC
CASSEGWGHYEQYF
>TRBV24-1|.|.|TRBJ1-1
TGTGCCACCAGCCAACCTGATGTCCCAGGGTCATTCTTT
CATSQPDVPGSFF
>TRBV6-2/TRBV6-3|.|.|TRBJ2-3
TGTGCCAGCAGTTACTATAAGGGGGGCACAGATACGCAGTATTTT
CASSYYKGGTDTQYF
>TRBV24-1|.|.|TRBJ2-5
TGTGCCACCAGTGACCCGGGACGGGAAGAGACCCAGTACTTC
CATSDPGREETQYF
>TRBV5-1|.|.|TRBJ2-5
TGCGCCAGCAGCTTGGGGCTCACCCAAGTGGAGACCCAGTACTTC
CASSLGLTQVETQYF
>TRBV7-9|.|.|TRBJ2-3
TGTGCCAGCAGCTCCACCCGGGGGGCGGTAGATACGCAGTATTTT
CASSSTRGAVDTQYF
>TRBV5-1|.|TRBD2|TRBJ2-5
TGCGCCAGCAGCCGGAGGAGCGGGGGAGACCAAGAGACCCAGTACTTC
CASSRRSGGDQETQYF
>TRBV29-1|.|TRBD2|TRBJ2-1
TGCAGCGTCCCGGTAGCGGGGGGGGGCCATGAGCAGTTCTTC
CSVPVAGGGHEQFF
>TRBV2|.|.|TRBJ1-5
TGTGCCAGCAGTGCAGGAAATAGCAATCAGCCCCAGCATTTT
CASSAGNSNQPQHF
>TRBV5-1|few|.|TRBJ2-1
TGCGCCAGCAGCTTGGGTGCGGGGACCTACAATGAGCAGTTCTTC
CASSLGAGTYNEQFF
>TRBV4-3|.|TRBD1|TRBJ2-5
TGCGCCAGCAGCCAGGGGACAGGGATGACCCAGTACTTC
CASSQGTGMTQYF
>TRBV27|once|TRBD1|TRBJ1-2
TGTGCCAGCAGTGTACGACAGGGTCACTATGGCTACACCTTC
CASSVRQGHYGYTF
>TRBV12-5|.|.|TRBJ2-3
TGTGCTAGTGGTTTGTCCAGCAGTGCAGATACGCAGTATTTT
CASGLSSSADTQYF
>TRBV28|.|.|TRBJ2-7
TGTGCCAGCAGTAGCCTCTACGAGCAGTACTTC
CASSSLYEQYF
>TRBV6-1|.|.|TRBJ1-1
TGTGCCAGCAGAGAAGCAGGGGTCGGCACTGAAGCTTTCTTT
CASREAGVGTEAFF
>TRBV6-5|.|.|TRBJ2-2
TGTGCCAGCAGTTACTCCTCAGGGTCTCCCGGGGAGCTGTTTTTT
CASSYSSGSPGELFF
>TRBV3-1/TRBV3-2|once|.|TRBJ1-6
TGTGCCAGCAGCCCGTTAAGGACGGACAATTCACCCCTCCACTTT
CASSPLRTDNSPLHF
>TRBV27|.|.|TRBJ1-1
TGTGCCAGCAGTTTGACGGGGGGCGCGGCGGAAGCTTTCTTT
CASSLTGGAAEAFF
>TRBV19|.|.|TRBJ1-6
TGTGCCAGCGCAAAGAGCCAGGGAGCCTCCTATAATTCACCCCTCCACTTT
CASAKSQGASYNSPLHF
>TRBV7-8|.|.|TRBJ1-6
TGTGCCAGCAGCCCTAGTCTCCCGGGACGGCGTTCACCCCTCCACTTT
CASSPSLPGRRSPLHF
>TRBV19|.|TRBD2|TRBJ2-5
TGTGCCAGTAGTGGGGGGAGGGTAGAGACCCAGTACTTC
CASSGGRVETQYF
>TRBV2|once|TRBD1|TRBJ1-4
TGTGCCAGCAGTGCCGGGACAGGGGAACAAGAAAAACTGTTTTTT
CASSAGTGEQEKLFF
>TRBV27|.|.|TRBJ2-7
TGTGCCAGCAGTTTATACCAGAACTACGAGCAGTACTTC
CASSLYQNYEQYF
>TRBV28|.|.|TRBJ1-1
TGTGCCAGCACCCCCGCCCCGAACACTGAAGCTTTCTTT
CASTPAPNTEAFF
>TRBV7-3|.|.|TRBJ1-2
TGTGCCAGCAGCTTAACAGCCCGGGGCTATGGCTACACCTTC
CASSLTARGYGYTF
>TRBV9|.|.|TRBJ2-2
TGTGCCAGCAGCGTAGAGCCAGGCACCGGGGAGCTGTTTTTT
CASSVEPGTGELFF
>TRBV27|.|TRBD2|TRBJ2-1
TGTGCCAGCAGTGCTGTACTAGCGATCAACAATGAGCAGTTCTTC
CASSAVLAINNEQFF
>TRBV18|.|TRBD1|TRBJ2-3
TGTGCCAGCTCAGCCATGGGACAGCCAGATACGCAGTATTTT
CASSAMGQPDTQYF
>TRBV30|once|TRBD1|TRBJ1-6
TGTGCCTGCTTACAGGGGCTAAATTCACCCCTCCACTTT
CACLQGLNSPLHF
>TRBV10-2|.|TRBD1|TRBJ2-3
TGCGCCAGCAGTGAGATCGGGACAGGGTTAGCAGATACGCAGTATTTT
CASSEIGTGLADTQYF
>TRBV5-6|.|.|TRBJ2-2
TGTGCCAGCAGCTTGGGGAGAACCGGGGAGCTGTTTTTT
CASSLGRTGELFF